These 17 T cell receptor beta chains originate from one sample sequenced in a study of T cells after yellow fever vaccination. TCRdb passed the 5' RACE reads through MiXCR, listing each CDR3 protein once. The sample comprises around 310,000 distinct CDR3 sequences, approximately 9% of which are singletons, and around 17% rests with the top ten. The sample here was PBMCs, taken on the day of the first yellow fever vaccination. Every receptor here comes from a man between 18 and 35 years old who received the YFV17D yellow fever vaccine.

This clonotype appeared a few times. The V call is TRBV7-8, the J call TRBJ1-1; D uncertain. CDR1 and CDR2 (germline): SGHVS, FQNEAQ. This CDR3 spans 14 amino acids. V was cut by 1 base and J by 3 bases, with 9 bases left in between. The CDR3 sequence is CASSLGDGDTEAFF. The CDR3 nucleotides read TGTGCCAGCAGCTTAGGGGATGGGGACACTGAAGCTTTCTTT.

This clonotype has at least ten counts. The V and J genes are TRBV29-1 and TRBJ2-2; 7 nucleotides agree with TRBD1. Germline CDR1 and CDR2: SQVTM and ANQGSEA. Losses at the gene ends were 7 bases for V and 5 bases for J; bases not matched to a gene: 7. The CDR3 has 13 amino acids. This chain's CDR3 is CSATTGLTGELFF. The CDR3 DNA reads TGCAGCGCGACGACAGGGCTAACCGGGGAGCTGTTTTTT.

In its sample, this clonotype was seen a few times. The J gene is TRBJ2-3, the V gene TRBV11-1; D is perhaps TRBD2 (6 bases). Germline CDR1 reads SGHAT; CDR2 reads FQDESV (reference sequence). The V and J ends lost 5 bases and 9 bases respectively, with 21 bases between them. The CDR3 loop spans 15 amino acids. The DNA of the CDR3 is TGTGCCAGCAGCGGGTTAGCGGACGGTCCCCCGACGCAGTATTTT. Translated: CASSGLADGPPTQYF.

The chain employs TRBV5-1 and TRBJ1-1; D not resolved. Trimming cost V 0 bases and J 1 base, with 10 bases left between them. In germline, CDR1 is SGHRS, CDR2 YFSETQ. This CDR3 has 15 residues. CDR3 in amino acids: CASSLEQGRNTEAFF. For the CDR3, the DNA is TGCGCCAGCAGCTTGGAGCAAGGACGGAACACTGAAGCTTTCTTT.

This clonotype was detected once. The gene calls are TRBV9 and TRBJ2-1; D perhaps matches TRBD1 (7 bases). V was clipped by 3 bases and J by 0 bases, with 13 bases between them. Germline V gives CDR1 SGDLS, CDR2 YYNGEE. CDR3 length: 16 residues. CDR3 nucleotide sequence: TGTGCCAGCAGCGCTCAGGGGGGTAGCTCCTACAATGAGCAGTTCTTC. This encodes CASSAQGGSSYNEQFF.

V and J are TRBV6-5 and TRBJ1-2; D is possibly TRBD1 (6 bases). This CDR3 comprises 15 residues. CDR1 and CDR2 (germline): MNHEY, SVGAGI. With 4 bases removed from V and 4 bases from J, the gap between germline ends came to 16 bases. CDR3 nucleotide sequence: TGTGCCAGCAGTTCCTACAGGGCATACCTCTATGGCTACACCTTC. It yields the protein CASSSYRAYLYGYTF.

This clonotype occurred many times. The genes are TRBV5-8 and TRBJ2-1, with no clear D. V lost 2 bases and J 0 bases, leaving 9 bases between the germline ends. Per the germline V gene, CDR1 is SGHTS and CDR2 is YDEGEE. There are 15 residues in the CDR3. The CDR3 DNA follows: TGTGCCAGCAGCTTTCGAGGCATCTCCTACAATGAGCAGTTCTTC. Translating it yields CASSFRGISYNEQFF.

The rearrangement uses TRBV12-3 or TRBV12-4 and TRBJ1-2, with D perhaps TRBD1 (6 bases). Trimming stripped 2 bases from V and 5 bases from J, with 15 bases between. CDR3 length: 15 residues. This CDR3 is CASSLRGSQGYGYTF. The DNA of the CDR3 is TGTGCCAGCAGTTTACGCGGCTCGCAGGGGTATGGCTACACCTTC.

Ten or more counts support this clonotype. The chain joins TRBV5-1 to TRBJ2-2, with D perhaps matching TRBD2 (5 bases). Germline CDR1 SGHRS, CDR2 YFSETQ. V was clipped by 3 bases and J by 7 bases, with 13 bases between them. The CDR3 loop spans 14 amino acids. The CDR3 loop is CASSSLGGGGELFF. The CDR3 DNA is TGCGCCAGCAGCTCCTTAGGAGGAGGCGGGGAGCTGTTTTTT.

This clonotype was seen many times. The chain joins TRBV6-2 or TRBV6-3 to TRBJ2-7; D unclear. This CDR3 is 15 amino acids long. CDR1 and CDR2 (germline): MNHEY, SVGEGT. V lost 7 bases to trimming and J lost 2 bases, with 18 bases between them. The CDR3 region is CASNLRRVNAYEQYF. CDR3 nucleotides: TGTGCCAGCAACCTACGCCGGGTCAACGCCTACGAGCAGTACTTC.

Ten or more counts support this clonotype. The chain joins TRBV12-3 or TRBV12-4 to TRBJ1-2; D unresolved. V lost 6 bases and J lost 7, with 21 bases in between. The CDR3 length is 15 residues. The CDR3 DNA reads TGTGCCAGCAGGCCTCTGGGCGCAGGCTCTCTTGGCTACACCTTC. This translates into CASRPLGAGSLGYTF.

Only a few counts were recorded for this clonotype. The rearrangement links TRBV27 to TRBJ2-7; no firm D call. CDR3 size: 12 residues. V gave up 4 bases and J gave up 4 bases, with 8 bases separating them. Per germline, CDR1 MNHEY and CDR2 SMNVEV (reference sequence). The CDR3, as DNA: TGTGCCAGCAGTTCTCCTTTGTACGAGCAGTACTTC. Residues: CASSSPLYEQYF.

The J gene is TRBJ2-1, the V gene TRBV7-6, with 10 bases lining up with TRBD2. From germline, CDR1 is SGHVS and CDR2 FNYEAQ. V lost 5 bases and J lost 6; bases outside the gene matches: 13. This CDR3 spans 17 amino acids. The CDR3 here is CASSPILSGGAFNEQFF. The CDR3 region has the DNA TGTGCCAGCAGCCCCATATTGAGCGGGGGGGCATTCAATGAGCAGTTCTTC.

This clonotype was counted only a few times. This chain uses TRBV28 with TRBJ1-1; the D is unclear. V gave up 6 bases and J gave up 1 base, with 9 bases separating them. The CDR3 loop spans 13 amino acids. The germline V gene encodes CDR1 MDHEN and CDR2 SYDVKM. The CDR3, as DNA: TGTGCCAGCAGCCTCCCTAGGAACACTGAAGCTTTCTTT. Translating gives CASSLPRNTEAFF.

The V and J genes are TRBV7-6 and TRBJ1-2, with 10 bases aligning to TRBD1. The CDR3 covers 14 residues. V lost 3 bases and J lost 6; bases outside the gene matches: 4. The germline V gene has CDR1 SGHVS and CDR2 FNYEAQ. CDR3 nucleotide sequence: TGTGCCAGCAGCTTCGGGACAGGGGAGGATGGCTACACCTTC. Translation: CASSFGTGEDGYTF.

The genes are TRBV5-1 and TRBJ2-1, with no clear D. The CDR3 covers 16 residues. V lost 0 bases and J lost 8, with 18 bases in between. The germline V gene encodes CDR1 SGHRS and CDR2 YFSETQ. CDR3 nucleotide sequence: TGCGCCAGCAGCTTGGCTCAATGGTCGTATACTTATGAGCAGTTCTTC. Translating gives CASSLAQWSYTYEQFF.

In this sample, this clonotype turned up a few times. The rearrangement links TRBV6-4 to TRBJ1-1; 8 nucleotides align to TRBD1. Germline V gives CDR1 MRHNA, CDR2 SNTAGT. V lost 2 bases, J lost 3 bases, and 5 bases stayed unmatched. The CDR3 runs to 15 residues. The CDR3 loop is CASSDAGTGDTEAFF. The DNA of the CDR3 is TGTGCCAGCAGTGACGCCGGGACAGGTGACACTGAAGCTTTCTTT.